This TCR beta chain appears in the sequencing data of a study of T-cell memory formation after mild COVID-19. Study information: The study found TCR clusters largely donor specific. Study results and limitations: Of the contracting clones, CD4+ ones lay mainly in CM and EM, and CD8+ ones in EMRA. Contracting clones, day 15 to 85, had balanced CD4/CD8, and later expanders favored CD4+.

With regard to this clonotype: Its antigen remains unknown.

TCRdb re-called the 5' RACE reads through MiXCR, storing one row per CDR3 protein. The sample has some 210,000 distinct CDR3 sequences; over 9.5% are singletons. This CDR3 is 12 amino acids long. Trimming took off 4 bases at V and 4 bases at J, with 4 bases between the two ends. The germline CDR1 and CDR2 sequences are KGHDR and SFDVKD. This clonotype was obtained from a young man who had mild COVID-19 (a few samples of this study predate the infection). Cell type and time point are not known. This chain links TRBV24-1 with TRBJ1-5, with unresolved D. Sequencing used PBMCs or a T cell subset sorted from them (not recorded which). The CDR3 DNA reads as TGTGCCACCAGTGAGGGGAATCAGCCCCAGCATTTT. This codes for CATSEGNQPQHF.